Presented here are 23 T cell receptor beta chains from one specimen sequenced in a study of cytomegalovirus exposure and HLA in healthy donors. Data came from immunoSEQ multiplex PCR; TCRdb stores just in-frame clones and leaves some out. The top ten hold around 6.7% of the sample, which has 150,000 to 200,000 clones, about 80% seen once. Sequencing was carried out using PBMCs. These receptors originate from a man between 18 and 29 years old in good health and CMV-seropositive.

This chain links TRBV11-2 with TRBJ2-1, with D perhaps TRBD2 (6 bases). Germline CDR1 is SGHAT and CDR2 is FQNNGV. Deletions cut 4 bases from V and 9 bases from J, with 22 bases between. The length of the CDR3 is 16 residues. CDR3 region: CASSSARTAGTAEQFF. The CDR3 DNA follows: TGTGCCAGCAGCTCCGCCAGAACCGCGGGAACGGCTGAGCAGTTCTTC.

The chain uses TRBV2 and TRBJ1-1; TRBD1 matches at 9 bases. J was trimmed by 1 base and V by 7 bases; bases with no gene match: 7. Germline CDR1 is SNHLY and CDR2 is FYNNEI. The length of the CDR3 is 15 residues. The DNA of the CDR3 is TGTGCCAGCACCCTCAACAGGGGGCAGAACACTGAAGCTTTCTTT. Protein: CASTLNRGQNTEAFF.

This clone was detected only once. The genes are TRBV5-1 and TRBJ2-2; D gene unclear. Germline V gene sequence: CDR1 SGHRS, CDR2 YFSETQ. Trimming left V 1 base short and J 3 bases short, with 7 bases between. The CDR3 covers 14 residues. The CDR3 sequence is CASSLTPDTGELFF. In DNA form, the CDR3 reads TGCGCCAGCAGCTTGACGCCGGACACCGGGGAGCTGTTTTTT.

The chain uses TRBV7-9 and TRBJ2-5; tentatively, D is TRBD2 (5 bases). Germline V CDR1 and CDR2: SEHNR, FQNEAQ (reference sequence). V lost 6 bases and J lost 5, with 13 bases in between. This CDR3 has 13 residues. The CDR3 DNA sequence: TGTGCCAGCAGACCAACTAGTATCGAGACCCAGTACTTC. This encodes CASRPTSIETQYF.

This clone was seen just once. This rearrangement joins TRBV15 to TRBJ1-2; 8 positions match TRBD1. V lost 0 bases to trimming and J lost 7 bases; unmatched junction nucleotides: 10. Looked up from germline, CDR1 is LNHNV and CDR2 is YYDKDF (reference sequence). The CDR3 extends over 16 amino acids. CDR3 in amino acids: CATSRDVETGVGGYTF. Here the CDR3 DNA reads TGTGCCACCAGCAGAGATGTGGAGACAGGGGTGGGTGGCTACACCTTC.

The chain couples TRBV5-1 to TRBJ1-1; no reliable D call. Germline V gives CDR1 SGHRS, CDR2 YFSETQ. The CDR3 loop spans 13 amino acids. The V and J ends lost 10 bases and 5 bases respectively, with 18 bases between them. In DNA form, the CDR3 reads TGCGCCTCTCGGCGGGGTCTAGGAACTGAAGCTTTCTTT. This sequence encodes CASRRGLGTEAFF.

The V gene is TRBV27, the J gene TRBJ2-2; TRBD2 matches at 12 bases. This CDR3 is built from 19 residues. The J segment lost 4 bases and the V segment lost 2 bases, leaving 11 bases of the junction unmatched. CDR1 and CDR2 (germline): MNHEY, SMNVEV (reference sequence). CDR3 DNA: TGTGCCAGCAGTTTAGGGCTAGCGGGAGGGCCTTGGGGCACCGGGGAGCTGTTTTTT. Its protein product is CASSLGLAGGPWGTGELFF.

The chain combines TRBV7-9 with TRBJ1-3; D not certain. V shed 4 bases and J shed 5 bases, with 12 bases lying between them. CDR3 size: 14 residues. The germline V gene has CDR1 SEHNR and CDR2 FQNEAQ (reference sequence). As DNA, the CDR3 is TGTGCCAGCAGCTCAATGGACTTCAGAAACACCATATATTTT. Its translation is CASSSMDFRNTIYF.

The DNA of the CDR3 is TGTGCCAGCAGTTTGGGCCGGGGGGGGCGGAGGAGTCAGCCCCAGCATTTT. Translating gives CASSLGRGGRRSQPQHF. V gene TRBV27 combines with J gene TRBJ1-5, with D possibly TRBD1 on 6 matching bases. This CDR3 comprises 17 residues. Trimming left V 3 bases short and J 6 bases short, with 21 bases between. Germline values: CDR1 MNHEY, CDR2 SMNVEV (reference sequence).

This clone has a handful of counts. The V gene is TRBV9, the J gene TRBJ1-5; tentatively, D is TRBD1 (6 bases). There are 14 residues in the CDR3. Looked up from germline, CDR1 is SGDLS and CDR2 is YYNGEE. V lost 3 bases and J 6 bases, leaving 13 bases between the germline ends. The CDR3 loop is CASSAGGAGQPQHF. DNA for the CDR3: TGTGCCAGCAGCGCGGGGGGGGCAGGTCAGCCCCAGCATTTT.

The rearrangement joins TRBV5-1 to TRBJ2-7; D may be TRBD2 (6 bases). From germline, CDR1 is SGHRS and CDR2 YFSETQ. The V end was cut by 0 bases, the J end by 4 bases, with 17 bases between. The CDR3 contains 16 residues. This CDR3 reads CASSLASVGGPYEQYF. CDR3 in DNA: TGCGCCAGCAGCTTGGCTTCCGTGGGAGGCCCATACGAGCAGTACTTC.

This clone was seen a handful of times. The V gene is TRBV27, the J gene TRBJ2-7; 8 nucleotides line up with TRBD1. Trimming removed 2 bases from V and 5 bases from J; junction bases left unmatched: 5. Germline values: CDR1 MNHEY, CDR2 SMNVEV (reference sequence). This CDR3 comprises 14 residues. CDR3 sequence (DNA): TGTGCCAGCAGTTTACGGGACAGGCGAGACGAGCAGTACTTC. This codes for CASSLRDRRDEQYF.

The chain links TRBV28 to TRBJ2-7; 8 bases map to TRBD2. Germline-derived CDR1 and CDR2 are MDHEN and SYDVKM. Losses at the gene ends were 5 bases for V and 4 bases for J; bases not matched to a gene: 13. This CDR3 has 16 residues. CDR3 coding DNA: TGTGCCAGCAGTCCCCTTTTCGGGGGGGCAGAGTACGAGCAGTACTTC. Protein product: CASSPLFGGAEYEQYF.

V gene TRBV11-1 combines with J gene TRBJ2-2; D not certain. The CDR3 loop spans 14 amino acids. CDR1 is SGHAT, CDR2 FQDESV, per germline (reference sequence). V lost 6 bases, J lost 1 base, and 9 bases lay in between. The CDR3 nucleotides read TGTGCCAGCAGTCCACTTAAGAACACCGGGGAGCTGTTTTTT. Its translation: CASSPLKNTGELFF. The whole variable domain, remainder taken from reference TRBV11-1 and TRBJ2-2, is EAEVAQSPRYKITEKSQAVAFWCDPISGHATLYWYRQILGQGPELLVQFQDESVVDDSQLPKDRFSAERLKGVDSTLKIQPAELGDSAMYLCASSPLKNTGELFFGEGSRLTVL.

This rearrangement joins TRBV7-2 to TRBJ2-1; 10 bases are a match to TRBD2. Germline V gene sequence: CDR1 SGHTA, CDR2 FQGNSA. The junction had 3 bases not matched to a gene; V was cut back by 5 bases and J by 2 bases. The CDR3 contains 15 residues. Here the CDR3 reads CASSPSGSPYNEQFF. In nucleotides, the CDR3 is TGTGCCAGCAGCCCTAGCGGGAGTCCCTACAATGAGCAGTTCTTC.

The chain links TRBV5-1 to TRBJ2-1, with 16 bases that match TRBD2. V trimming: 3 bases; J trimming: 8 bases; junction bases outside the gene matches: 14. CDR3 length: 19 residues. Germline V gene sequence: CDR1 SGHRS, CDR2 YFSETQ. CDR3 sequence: CASSSPGTSGRGTGDEQFF. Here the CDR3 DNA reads TGCGCCAGCAGCTCGCCCGGGACTAGCGGGAGGGGTACGGGGGATGAGCAGTTCTTC.

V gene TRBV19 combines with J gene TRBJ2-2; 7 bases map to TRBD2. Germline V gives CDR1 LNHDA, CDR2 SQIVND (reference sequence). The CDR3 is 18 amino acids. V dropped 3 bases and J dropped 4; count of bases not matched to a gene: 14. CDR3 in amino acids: CASSIHRGSLAGTGELFF. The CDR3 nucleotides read TGTGCCAGTAGTATTCATCGCGGGAGTTTGGCGGGCACCGGGGAGCTGTTTTTT.

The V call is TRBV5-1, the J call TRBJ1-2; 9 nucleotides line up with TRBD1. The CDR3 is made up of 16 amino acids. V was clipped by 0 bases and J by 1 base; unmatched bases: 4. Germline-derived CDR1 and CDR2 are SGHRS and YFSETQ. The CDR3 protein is CASSLARQGDNYGYTF. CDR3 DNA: TGCGCCAGCAGCTTGGCCCGACAGGGGGATAACTATGGCTACACCTTC.

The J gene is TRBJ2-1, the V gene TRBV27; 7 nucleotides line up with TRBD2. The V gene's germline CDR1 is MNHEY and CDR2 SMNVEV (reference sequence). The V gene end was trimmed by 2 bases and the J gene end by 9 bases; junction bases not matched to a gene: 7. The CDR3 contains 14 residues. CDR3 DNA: TGTGCCAGCAGTTTAGCCCGGACTAGGAGTGAGCAGTTCTTC. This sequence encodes CASSLARTRSEQFF.

The DNA of the CDR3 is TGTGCCAGTAGTATTCCCCCGCGGGACAGTAATGGCTACACCTTC. Translating gives CASSIPPRDSNGYTF. The gene calls are TRBV19 and TRBJ1-2; 7 bases match TRBD1. The J segment lost 6 bases and the V segment lost 3 bases, leaving 10 bases of the junction unmatched. The CDR3 runs to 15 residues. The germline V gene has CDR1 LNHDA and CDR2 SQIVND (reference sequence).

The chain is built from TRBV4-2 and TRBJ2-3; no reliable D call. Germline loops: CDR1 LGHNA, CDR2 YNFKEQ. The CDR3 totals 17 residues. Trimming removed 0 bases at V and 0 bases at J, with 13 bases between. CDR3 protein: CASSQDSPSISTDTQYF. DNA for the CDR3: TGTGCCAGCAGCCAAGATTCCCCTAGTATCAGCACAGATACGCAGTATTTT.

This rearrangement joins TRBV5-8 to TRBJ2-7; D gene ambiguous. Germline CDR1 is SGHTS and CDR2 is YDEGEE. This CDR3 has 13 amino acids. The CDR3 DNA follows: TGTGCTGGCGGTGCGCGTGGTCCCCTCGAGCAGTACTTC. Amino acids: CAGGARGPLEQYF.

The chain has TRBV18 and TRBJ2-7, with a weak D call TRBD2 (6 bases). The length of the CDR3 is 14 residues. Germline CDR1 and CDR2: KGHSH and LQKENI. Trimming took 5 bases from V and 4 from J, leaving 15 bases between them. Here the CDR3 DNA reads TGTGCCAGCTCAGCGGGGCTTGCCCTGTACGAGCAGTACTTC. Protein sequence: CASSAGLALYEQYF.